The 5 T cell receptor beta chains in this list originate from one sample, sequenced in a study of blood T cell repertoires in COVID-19. Clones were read by immunoSEQ multiplex PCR, and TCRdb kept only the in-frame ones, dropping some. The sample has some 65,000 clones, approximately 86% seen once. The specimen was peripheral blood. The receptors here all came from a woman of 80 years or more with active COVID-19.

The chain joins TRBV30 to TRBJ2-3, with 15 positions matching TRBD2. Per germline, CDR1 GTSNPN and CDR2 SVGIG (reference sequence). CDR3 size: 19 residues. Trimming removed 4 bases from V and 1 base from J; junction bases left unmatched: 12. DNA of the CDR3: TGTGCCTGGAAACCCCGTGAGGGACTAGCGGGGGGCCGCACAGATACGCAGTATTTT. Encoded protein: CAWKPREGLAGGRTDTQYF.

The gene calls are TRBV4-3 and TRBJ2-3; 8 nucleotides line up with TRBD2. Germline assignment: CDR1 LGHNA and CDR2 YSLEER. V gave up 0 bases and J gave up 1 base; unmatched junction bases: 3. The CDR3 loop spans 16 amino acids. The chain's CDR3 is CASSQEFSGGTDTQYF. The CDR3 DNA follows: TGCGCCAGCAGCCAAGAGTTTAGCGGGGGCACAGATACGCAGTATTTT.

The chain carries TRBV27 and TRBJ1-1; a weak D match, TRBD1 (6 bases). V was trimmed by 7 bases and J by 3 bases, leaving 12 bases between them. This CDR3 comprises 13 residues. CDR1 is MNHEY, CDR2 SMNVEV, per germline (reference sequence). The CDR3 is CASKGRGDTEAFF. The CDR3 region has the DNA TGTGCCAGCAAAGGCAGGGGTGACACTGAAGCTTTCTTT.

The CDR3 DNA reads TGTGCCTGGAGTAGCCGAGGGGGGGCATGGACCGGGGAGCTGTTTTTT. Its protein product is CAWSSRGGAWTGELFF. The rearrangement links TRBV30 to TRBJ2-2; a weak D match, TRBD2 (7 bases). The CDR3 sequence is 16 residues long. Germline V gives CDR1 GTSNPN, CDR2 SVGIG (reference sequence). Trimming pared 2 bases from V and 5 bases from J, leaving 18 bases between.

The V call is TRBV6-6, the J call TRBJ2-2; possible D gene TRBD1, 6 bases. CDR3 size: 16 residues. Trimming cost V 0 bases and J 7 bases, with 15 bases left between them. The V gene's germline CDR1 is MNHNY and CDR2 SVGAGI (reference sequence). The CDR3 spells CASSYSSAGDIGELFF. The CDR3 bases are TGTGCCAGCAGTTACTCCAGTGCAGGGGACATCGGGGAGCTGTTTTTT.